The clone carrying this TCR beta chain came up once. The data derive from a study of blood T cell repertoires in COVID-19. Background on the study: T cells, B-cell-depleted T cells, or PBMCs provided the cDNA or gDNA that served as material.

Authors' processing steps: Amplification of reference gene primers was used by the study to estimate nucleated cell counts. Produced via immunoSEQ multiplex PCR; TCRdb's table is partial and in-frame only. The DNA was the basis for D and trimming; V, J and clone size are from that table. The sample holds approximately 200,000 clones, about 85% seen once. The CDR3 has 15 amino acids. CDR1 and CDR2 from the germline V gene are LNHDA and SQIVND (reference sequence). V lost 6 bases to trimming and J lost 6 bases; unmatched junction nucleotides: 7. This TCR derives from a man between 35 and 55 years old with acute or convalescent COVID-19. The sequenced sample consisted of peripheral blood. The genes are TRBV19 and TRBJ1-5, with 11 bases fitting TRBD1. DNA of the CDR3: TGTGCCAGTAGGGTGGACAGGGGGCAGGTTCAGCCCCAGCATTTT. It yields the protein CASRVDRGQVQPQHF.